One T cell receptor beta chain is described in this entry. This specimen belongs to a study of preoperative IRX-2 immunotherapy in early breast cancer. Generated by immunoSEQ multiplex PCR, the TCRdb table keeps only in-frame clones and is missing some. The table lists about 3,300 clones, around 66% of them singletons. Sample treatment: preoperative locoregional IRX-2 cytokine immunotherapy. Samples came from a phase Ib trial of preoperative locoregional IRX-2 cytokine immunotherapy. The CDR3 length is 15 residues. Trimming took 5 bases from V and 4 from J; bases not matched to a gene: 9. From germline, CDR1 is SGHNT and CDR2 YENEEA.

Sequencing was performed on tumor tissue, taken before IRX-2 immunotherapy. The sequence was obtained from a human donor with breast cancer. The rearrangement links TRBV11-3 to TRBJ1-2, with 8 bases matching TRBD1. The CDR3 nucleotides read TGTGCCAGCAGCCCCCACAGGGGGGGAGTCTATGGCTACACCTTC. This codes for CASSPHRGGVYGYTF. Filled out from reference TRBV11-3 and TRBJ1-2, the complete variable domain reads EAGVVQSPRYKIIEKKQPVAFWCNPISGHNTLYWYLQNLGQGPELLIRYENEEAVDDSQLPKDRFSAERLKGVDSTLKIQPAELGDSAVYLCASSPHRGGVYGYTFGSGTRLTVV.